A few counts support the clone carrying this TCR beta chain. What it binds is unknown. Via MiXCR, TCRdb re-called the RACE reads, giving one row per CDR3 protein. The sample lists about 120,000 distinct CDR3 sequences, roughly 12% occurring once. These data originate in a study of human T cells and chemical hapten exposure. The time point is: pre-sensitization, week 0. The sample's treatment: therapeutic diphenylcyclopropenone sensitization with weekly scalp DPC. General study points: In the PT1 data, expanded TCR counts showed a positive correlation with patch test score.

The specimen was whole blood, collected in connection with sensitization to the hapten diphenylcyclopropenone (DPC). This receptor was identified in a woman under 30 with alopecia areata. Some clones in this sample may be carry-over from other donors' samples.

CDR3 loop: CSANPTGGAYEQYF. In DNA, the CDR3 is TGCAGTGCAAACCCGACAGGGGGCGCCTACGAGCAGTACTTC. The chain joins TRBV20-1 to TRBJ2-7; TRBD1 agrees at 10 bases. In germline, CDR1 is DFQATT, CDR2 SNEGSKA (reference sequence). This CDR3 comprises 14 residues. Trimming cost V 6 bases and J 2 bases; bases outside gene matches: 7.